Listed below are T cell receptor beta chains from one sample, sequenced in a study of early T cells in non-severe SARS-CoV-2 infection. TCRdb reprocessed the 5' RACE reads with MiXCR, giving one entry per CDR3 protein. This sample has over 50,000 distinct CDR3 sequences, with around 8% found just once. Specimen: whole blood. The receptor source for this set is an adult who was a healthcare worker with PCR-confirmed SARS-CoV-2 infection or an uninfected control (not recorded which). Each CDR3 is given with its conserved first and last residue. Each record gives: V gene, clone size, J gene, D gene, CDR3 DNA, CDR3 protein. A D gene is named only where the DNA matches it firmly. The size field is filled for only some rows; it gives once, few, many or a size class.

v_call: TRBV19
clone_size: -
j_call: TRBJ2-2
d_call: TRBD1
cdr3_nt: TGTGCCAGTACCCTGGACAGGGTAACCACCGGGGAGCTGTTTTTT
cdr3_aa: CASTLDRVTTGELFF

v_call: TRBV19
clone_size: few
j_call: TRBJ1-2
d_call: -
cdr3_nt: TGTGCCAGTTCCCCGGGGACCGGCTACACCTTC
cdr3_aa: CASSPGTGYTF

v_call: TRBV29-1
clone_size: few
j_call: TRBJ2-7
d_call: -
cdr3_nt: TGCAGCGTTGGTGGAGGGTCGGCCTACGAGCAGTACTTC
cdr3_aa: CSVGGGSAYEQYF

v_call: TRBV6-6
clone_size: -
j_call: TRBJ2-7
d_call: -
cdr3_nt: TGTGCCAGCAGTGTCCCGGGGTCTACCTACGAGCAGTACTTC
cdr3_aa: CASSVPGSTYEQYF

v_call: TRBV20-1
clone_size: many
j_call: TRBJ2-2
d_call: -
cdr3_nt: TGCAGTGCTATCGGGATGATAAACACCGGGGAGCTGTTTTTT
cdr3_aa: CSAIGMINTGELFF

v_call: TRBV28
clone_size: few
j_call: TRBJ1-4
d_call: -
cdr3_nt: TGTGCCAGCAGTCCCCACGGGGGGTGGAGGGAAAAACTGTTTTTT
cdr3_aa: CASSPHGGWREKLFF

v_call: TRBV27
clone_size: many
j_call: TRBJ2-3
d_call: -
cdr3_nt: TGTGCCAGCCAGGCAGGGCTCCGCACAGATACGCAGTATTTT
cdr3_aa: CASQAGLRTDTQYF

v_call: TRBV19
clone_size: -
j_call: TRBJ2-1
d_call: -
cdr3_nt: TGTGCCAGTAGTACCCTGGGTTACAATGAGCAGTTCTTC
cdr3_aa: CASSTLGYNEQFF

v_call: TRBV5-4
clone_size: -
j_call: TRBJ2-3
d_call: -
cdr3_nt: TGTGCCAGCAGCCCGGCCCACACAGATACGCAGTATTTT
cdr3_aa: CASSPAHTDTQYF

v_call: TRBV30
clone_size: many
j_call: TRBJ2-3
d_call: -
cdr3_nt: TGTGCCTGGAGTGTAACCGCAGATACGCAGTATTTT
cdr3_aa: CAWSVTADTQYF

v_call: TRBV18
clone_size: -
j_call: TRBJ2-2
d_call: TRBD1
cdr3_nt: TGTGCCAGCTCATTCTGGGGACAGGGGGCCGACACCGGGGAGCTGTTTTTT
cdr3_aa: CASSFWGQGADTGELFF

v_call: TRBV7-2
clone_size: many
j_call: TRBJ2-1
d_call: TRBD2
cdr3_nt: TGTGCCAGCAGCTTAGGGGCTAGCGGGAGGAGCGATGAGCAGTTCTTC
cdr3_aa: CASSLGASGRSDEQFF

v_call: TRBV6-5
clone_size: -
j_call: TRBJ1-5
d_call: -
cdr3_nt: TGTGCCAGCAAACAGGGAGGGGGTGGCAATCAGCCCCAGCATTTT
cdr3_aa: CASKQGGGGNQPQHF

v_call: TRBV28
clone_size: few
j_call: TRBJ1-2
d_call: -
cdr3_nt: TGTGCCAGCAGGAGCTACCAGGTGATTAACTATGGCTACACCTTC
cdr3_aa: CASRSYQVINYGYTF

v_call: TRBV7-2
clone_size: few
j_call: TRBJ2-7
d_call: -
cdr3_nt: TGTGCCAGCAGCCATAGGGGTTATTCCTACGAGCAGTACTTC
cdr3_aa: CASSHRGYSYEQYF

v_call: TRBV5-4
clone_size: -
j_call: TRBJ1-1
d_call: -
cdr3_nt: TGTGCCAGCAGCTTGCAGGAGGGAACTGAAGCTTTCTTT
cdr3_aa: CASSLQEGTEAFF

v_call: TRBV7-3
clone_size: few
j_call: TRBJ2-1
d_call: -
cdr3_nt: TGTGCCAGCAGCTGGGGGAACGGAGAGCAGTTCTTC
cdr3_aa: CASSWGNGEQFF

v_call: TRBV9
clone_size: many
j_call: TRBJ2-1
d_call: TRBD1
cdr3_nt: TGTGCCAGCAGCGTAGCGGTGACAGGGGGCAATGAGCAGTTCTTC
cdr3_aa: CASSVAVTGGNEQFF

v_call: TRBV18
clone_size: many
j_call: TRBJ1-1
d_call: TRBD1
cdr3_nt: TGTGCCAGCTCACCGGACAGGGAGGTCGCTGAAGCTTTCTTT
cdr3_aa: CASSPDREVAEAFF

v_call: TRBV19
clone_size: few
j_call: TRBJ2-1
d_call: -
cdr3_nt: TGTGCCAGTAGTGTCCTGAGGGCCAGCGATGAGCAGTTCTTC
cdr3_aa: CASSVLRASDEQFF

v_call: TRBV25-1
clone_size: -
j_call: TRBJ1-4
d_call: -
cdr3_nt: TGTGCCAGCAGTGACGGCAGGGGATCTAATGAAAAACTGTTTTTT
cdr3_aa: CASSDGRGSNEKLFF

v_call: TRBV6-5
clone_size: many
j_call: TRBJ2-7
d_call: TRBD2
cdr3_nt: TGTGCCAGCAGTTCCGGGACTAGCGGGAGCAACGAGCAGTACTTC
cdr3_aa: CASSSGTSGSNEQYF

v_call: TRBV9
clone_size: many
j_call: TRBJ1-6
d_call: -
cdr3_nt: TGTGCCAGCAGCGAGGACGCTGCGGAGGGTTCACCCCTCCACTTT
cdr3_aa: CASSEDAAEGSPLHF

v_call: TRBV6-5
clone_size: many
j_call: TRBJ2-1
d_call: -
cdr3_nt: TGTGCCAGCAGTTACTCGGGGGCGGGGTACAATGAGCAGTTCTTC
cdr3_aa: CASSYSGAGYNEQFF

v_call: TRBV6-2/TRBV6-3
clone_size: many
j_call: TRBJ1-1
d_call: -
cdr3_nt: TGTGCCAGCACCTTCGGCACTGAAGCTTTCTTT
cdr3_aa: CASTFGTEAFF